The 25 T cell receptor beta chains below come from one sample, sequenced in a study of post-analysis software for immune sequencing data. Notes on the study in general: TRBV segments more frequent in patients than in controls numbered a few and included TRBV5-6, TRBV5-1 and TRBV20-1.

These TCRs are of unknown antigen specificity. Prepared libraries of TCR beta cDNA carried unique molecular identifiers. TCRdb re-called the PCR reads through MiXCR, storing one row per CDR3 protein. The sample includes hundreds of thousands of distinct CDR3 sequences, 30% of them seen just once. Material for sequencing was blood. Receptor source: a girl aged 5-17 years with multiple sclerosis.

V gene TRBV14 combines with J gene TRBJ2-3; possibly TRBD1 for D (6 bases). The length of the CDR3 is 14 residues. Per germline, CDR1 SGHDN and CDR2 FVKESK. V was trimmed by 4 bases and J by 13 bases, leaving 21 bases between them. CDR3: CASSPPDSTGPKYF. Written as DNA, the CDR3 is TGTGCCAGCAGCCCCCCCGATTCGACAGGACCCAAGTATTTT.

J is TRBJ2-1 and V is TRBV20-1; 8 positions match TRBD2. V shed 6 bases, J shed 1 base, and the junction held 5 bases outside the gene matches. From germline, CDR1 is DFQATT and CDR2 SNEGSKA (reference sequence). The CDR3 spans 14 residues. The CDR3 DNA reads TGCAGTGCCAGGGGACTAGGGTCCTACAATGAGCAGTTCTTC. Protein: CSARGLGSYNEQFF.

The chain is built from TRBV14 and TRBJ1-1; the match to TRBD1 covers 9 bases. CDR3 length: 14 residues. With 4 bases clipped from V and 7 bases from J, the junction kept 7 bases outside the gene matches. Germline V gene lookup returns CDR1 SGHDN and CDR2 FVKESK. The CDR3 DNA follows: TGTGCCAGCAGCCGACTCGGACAGGGGCTTGAAGCTTTCTTT. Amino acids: CASSRLGQGLEAFF.

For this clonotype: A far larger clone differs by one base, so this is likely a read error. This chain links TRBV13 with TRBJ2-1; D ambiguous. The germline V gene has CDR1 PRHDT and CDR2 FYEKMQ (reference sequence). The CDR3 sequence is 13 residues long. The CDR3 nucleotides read TGTGCCAGCAGCTTAGTTTCCTGCAATGAGCAGTTCTTC. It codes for CASSLVSCNEQFF.

CDR3 region: CSVALATYEQYF. The DNA of the CDR3 is TGCAGCGTTGCACTAGCGACGTACGAGCAGTACTTC. The chain combines TRBV29-1 with TRBJ2-7; 7 nucleotides match TRBD2. V shed 4 bases and J 4 bases; nucleotides not matched to a gene: 4. The germline V gene has CDR1 SQVTM and CDR2 ANQGSEA. CDR3 length: 12 residues.

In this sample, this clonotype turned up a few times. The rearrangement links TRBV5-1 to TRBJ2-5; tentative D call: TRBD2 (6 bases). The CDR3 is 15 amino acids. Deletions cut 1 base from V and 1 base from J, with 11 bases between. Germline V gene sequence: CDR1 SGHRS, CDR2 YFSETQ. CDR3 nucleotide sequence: TGCGCCAGCAGCTTGCGGGGACTCCCCCAAGAGACCCAGTACTTC. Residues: CASSLRGLPQETQYF.

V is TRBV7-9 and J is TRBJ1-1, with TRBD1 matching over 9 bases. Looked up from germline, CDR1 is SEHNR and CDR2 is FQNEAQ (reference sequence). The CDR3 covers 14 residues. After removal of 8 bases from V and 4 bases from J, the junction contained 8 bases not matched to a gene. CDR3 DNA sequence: TGTGCCAGCGGCCAGACAGGGGGGGTCACTGAAGCTTTCTTT. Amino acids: CASGQTGGVTEAFF.

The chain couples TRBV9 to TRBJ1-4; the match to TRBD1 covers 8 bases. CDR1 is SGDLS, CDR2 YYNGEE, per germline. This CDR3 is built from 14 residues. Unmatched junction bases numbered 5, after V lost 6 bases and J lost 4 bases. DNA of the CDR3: TGTGCCAGCACCGGGACAGGTGATAATGAAAAACTGTTTTTT. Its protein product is CASTGTGDNEKLFF.

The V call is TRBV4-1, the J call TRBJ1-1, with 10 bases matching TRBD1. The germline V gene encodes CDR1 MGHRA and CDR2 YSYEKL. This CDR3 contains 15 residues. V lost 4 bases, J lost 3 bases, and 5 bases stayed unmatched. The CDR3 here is CASSLDRGPDTEAFF. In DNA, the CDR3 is TGCGCCAGCAGCCTAGACAGGGGGCCGGACACTGAAGCTTTCTTT.

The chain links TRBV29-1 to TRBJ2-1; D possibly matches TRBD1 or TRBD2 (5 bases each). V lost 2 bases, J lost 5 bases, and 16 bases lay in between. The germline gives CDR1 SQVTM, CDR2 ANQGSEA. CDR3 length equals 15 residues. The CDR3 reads CSVEQGGGSNNEQFF. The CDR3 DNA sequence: TGCAGCGTTGAACAAGGTGGGGGTTCGAACAATGAGCAGTTCTTC.

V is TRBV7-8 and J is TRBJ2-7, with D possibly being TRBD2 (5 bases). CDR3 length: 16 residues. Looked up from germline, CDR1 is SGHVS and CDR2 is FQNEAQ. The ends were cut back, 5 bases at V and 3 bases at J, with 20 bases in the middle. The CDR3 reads CASSDYPASSHYEQYF. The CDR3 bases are TGTGCCAGCAGCGATTACCCGGCTAGCTCCCACTACGAGCAGTACTTC. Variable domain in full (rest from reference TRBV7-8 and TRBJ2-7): GAGVSQSPRYKVAKRGQDVALRCDPISGHVSLFWYQQALGQGPEFLTYFQNEAQLDKSGLPSDRFFAERPEGSVSTLKIQRTQQEDSAVYLCASSDYPASSHYEQYFGPGTRLTVT.

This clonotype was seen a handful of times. The CDR3 loop is CASSPLELAGDTGELFF. In DNA form, the CDR3 reads TGTGCCAGCAGCCCCCTGGAACTAGCGGGGGACACCGGGGAGCTGTTTTTT. This rearrangement joins TRBV27 to TRBJ2-2; 11 nucleotides match TRBD2. J was trimmed by 3 bases and V by 6 bases; bases with no gene match: 9. This CDR3 region has 17 residues. Germline V gene sequence: CDR1 MNHEY, CDR2 SMNVEV (reference sequence).

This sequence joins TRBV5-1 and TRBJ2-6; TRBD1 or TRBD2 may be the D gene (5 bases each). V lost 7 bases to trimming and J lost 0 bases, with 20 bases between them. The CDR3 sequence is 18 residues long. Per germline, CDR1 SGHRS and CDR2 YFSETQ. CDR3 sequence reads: CASAPPGLLTSGANVLTF. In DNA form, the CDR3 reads TGCGCCAGCGCCCCCCCGGGGCTATTGACCTCTGGGGCCAACGTCCTGACTTTC.

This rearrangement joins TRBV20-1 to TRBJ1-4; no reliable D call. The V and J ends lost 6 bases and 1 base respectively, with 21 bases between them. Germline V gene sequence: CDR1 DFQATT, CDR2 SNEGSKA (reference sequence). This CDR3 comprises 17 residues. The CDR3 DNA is TGCAGTGCGTATTCAGGAGCCGCACGAGGAACTAATGAAAAACTGTTTTTT. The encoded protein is CSAYSGAARGTNEKLFF.

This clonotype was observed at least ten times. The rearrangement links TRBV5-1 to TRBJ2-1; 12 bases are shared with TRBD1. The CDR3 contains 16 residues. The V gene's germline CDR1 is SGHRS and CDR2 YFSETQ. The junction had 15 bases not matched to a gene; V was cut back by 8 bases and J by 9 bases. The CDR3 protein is CASGNPWDRGPGEQFF. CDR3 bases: TGCGCCAGTGGAAACCCGTGGGACAGGGGGCCCGGTGAGCAGTTCTTC.

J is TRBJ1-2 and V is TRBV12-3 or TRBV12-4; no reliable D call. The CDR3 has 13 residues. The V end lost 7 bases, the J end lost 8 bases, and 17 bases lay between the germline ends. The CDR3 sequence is CASTLPAGNGYTF. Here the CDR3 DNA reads TGTGCCAGCACCCTCCCGGCTGGAAACGGCTACACCTTC.

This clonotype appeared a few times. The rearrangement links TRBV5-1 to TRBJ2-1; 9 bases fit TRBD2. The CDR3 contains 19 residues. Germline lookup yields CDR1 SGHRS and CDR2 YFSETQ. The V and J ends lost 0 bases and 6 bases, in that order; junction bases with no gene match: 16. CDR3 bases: TGCGCCAGCAGCTTGGTTCACCGGGCTAGCGGGGAAAGGGGCAATGAGCAGTTCTTC. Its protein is CASSLVHRASGERGNEQFF.

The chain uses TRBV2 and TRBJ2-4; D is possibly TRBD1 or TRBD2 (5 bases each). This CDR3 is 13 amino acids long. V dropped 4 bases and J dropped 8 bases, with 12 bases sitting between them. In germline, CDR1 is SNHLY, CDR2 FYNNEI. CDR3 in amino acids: CASSGDGRDIQYF. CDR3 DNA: TGTGCCAGCAGTGGGGACGGCCGGGACATTCAGTACTTC.

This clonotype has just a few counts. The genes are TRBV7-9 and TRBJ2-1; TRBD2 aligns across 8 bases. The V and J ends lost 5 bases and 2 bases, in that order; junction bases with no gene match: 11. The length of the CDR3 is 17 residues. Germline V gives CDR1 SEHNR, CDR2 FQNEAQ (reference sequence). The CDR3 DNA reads TGTGCCAGCAGCCTACTGGTGGGGCGGGGGGCCTACAATGAGCAGTTCTTC. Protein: CASSLLVGRGAYNEQFF.

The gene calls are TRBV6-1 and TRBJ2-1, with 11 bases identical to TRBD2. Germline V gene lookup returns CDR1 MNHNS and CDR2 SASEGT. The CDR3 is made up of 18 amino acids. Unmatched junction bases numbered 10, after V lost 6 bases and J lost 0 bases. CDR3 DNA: TGTGCCAGCAGCGCCGAAGGACTAGCGGGCAGCTCCTACAATGAGCAGTTCTTC. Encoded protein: CASSAEGLAGSSYNEQFF.

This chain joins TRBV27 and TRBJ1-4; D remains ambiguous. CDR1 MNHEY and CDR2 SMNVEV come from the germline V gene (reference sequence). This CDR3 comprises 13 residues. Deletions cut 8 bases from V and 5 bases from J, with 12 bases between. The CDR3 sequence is CASRARENEKLFF. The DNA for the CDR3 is TGTGCCAGCCGGGCGCGGGAAAATGAAAAACTGTTTTTT. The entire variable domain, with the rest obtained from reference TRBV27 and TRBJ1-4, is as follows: EAQVTQNPRYLITVTGKKLTVTCSQNMNHEYMSWYRQDPGLGLRQIYYSMNVEVTDKGDVPEGYKVSRKEKRNFPLILESPSPNQTSLYFCASRARENEKLFFGSGTQLSVL.

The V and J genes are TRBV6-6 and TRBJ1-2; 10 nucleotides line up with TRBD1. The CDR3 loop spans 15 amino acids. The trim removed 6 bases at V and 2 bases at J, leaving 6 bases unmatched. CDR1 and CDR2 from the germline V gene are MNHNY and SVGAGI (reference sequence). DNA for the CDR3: TGTGCCAGCAGGACAGGGGGCGGCATCAACTATGGCTACACCTTC. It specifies CASRTGGGINYGYTF.

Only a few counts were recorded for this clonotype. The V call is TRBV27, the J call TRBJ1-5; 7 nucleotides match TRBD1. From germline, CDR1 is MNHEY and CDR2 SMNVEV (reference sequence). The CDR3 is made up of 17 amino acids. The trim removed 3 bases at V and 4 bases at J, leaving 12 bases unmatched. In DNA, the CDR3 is TGTGCCAGCAGTTTCTCCGGGGGAGGGGGCGGGAATCAGCCCCAGCATTTT. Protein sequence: CASSFSGGGGGNQPQHF.

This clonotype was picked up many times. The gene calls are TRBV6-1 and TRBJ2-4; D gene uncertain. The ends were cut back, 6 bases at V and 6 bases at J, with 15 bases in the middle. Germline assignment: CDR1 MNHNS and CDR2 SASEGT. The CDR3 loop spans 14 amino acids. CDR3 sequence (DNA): TGTGCCAGCAGGGCCCTTGTAGGGCTAAACATTCAGTACTTC. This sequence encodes CASRALVGLNIQYF.

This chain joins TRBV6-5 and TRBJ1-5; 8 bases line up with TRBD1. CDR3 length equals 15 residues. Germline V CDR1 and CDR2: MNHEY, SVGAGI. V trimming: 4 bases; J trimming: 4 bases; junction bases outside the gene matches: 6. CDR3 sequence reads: CASSSIRGPNQPQHF. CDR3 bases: TGTGCCAGCAGTTCGATCAGGGGGCCTAATCAGCCCCAGCATTTT.